This T cell receptor beta chain derives from a study of early T cells in non-severe SARS-CoV-2 infection. TCRdb ran MiXCR on the 5' RACE reads and lists one entry per CDR3 protein. This sample has almost 85,000 distinct CDR3 sequences, with over 10% found just once. General study results and limits: Anti-spike CD8 specificities were favored by VDJdb matching, whose results missed private and CD4 specificities.

The sample holds many counts of this clonotype. Its antigen remains unknown. V was shortened by 2 bases and J by 2 bases, with 11 bases between the two germline ends. The CDR3 has 15 amino acids. From germline, CDR1 is LGHDT and CDR2 YNNKEL (reference sequence). This chain joins TRBV3-1 and TRBJ2-3; D unresolved. Material: whole blood. The clonotype originates from an adult who was a healthcare worker with PCR-confirmed SARS-CoV-2 infection or an uninfected control (not recorded which). DNA of the CDR3: TGTGCCAGCAGCCAAATCACCGGGCACACAGATACGCAGTATTTT. Its translation: CASSQITGHTDTQYF.